A selection of T cell receptor beta chains follows, all from one sample in a study of human T cells and chemical hapten exposure. TCRdb reprocessed the RACE reads with MiXCR, giving one entry per CDR3 protein. The profile shows roughly 100,000 distinct CDR3 sequences, about 12% of them singletons. The input for sequencing was whole blood, taken in connection with sensitization to the hapten diphenylcyclopropenone (DPC). The receptors here all came from a woman aged 45-65 years with alopecia areata. Some clones in this sample may be carry-over from other donors' samples. Both conserved end residues are part of each CDR3. A D gene is named only where the DNA matches it firmly. Expanded clones are given a class, and other clones once, few, many or no size at all.

j_call	clone_size	d_call	v_call	cdr3_nt	cdr3_aa
TRBJ2-2	.	.	TRBV12-3/TRBV12-4	TGTGCCAGCAGTTCCATCGGCAGGGCGGGCGGGGAGCTGTTTTTT	CASSSIGRAGGELFF
TRBJ2-1	.	.	TRBV6-5	TGTGCCAGCACCTACCGGGGGGCCGTGGATGAGCAGTTCTTC	CASTYRGAVDEQFF
TRBJ1-1	.	.	TRBV28	TGTGCCAGCAGTTACAGGCCCACTGAAGCTTTCTTT	CASSYRPTEAFF
TRBJ2-5	few	.	TRBV7-9	TGTGCCAGCAGCGACTACAGAGACCAAGAGACCCAGTACTTC	CASSDYRDQETQYF
TRBJ1-2	many	.	TRBV6-6	TGTGCCAGCACCGAATATGGATCCGCTAACTATGGCTACACCTTC	CASTEYGSANYGYTF
TRBJ2-7	many	.	TRBV28	TGTGCCAGCAGCCGTGGTCACGAGCAGTACTTC	CASSRGHEQYF
TRBJ1-3	few	.	TRBV20-1	TGCACAACGGACCCGAGCATCTCTGGAAACACCATATATTTT	CTTDPSISGNTIYF
TRBJ2-3	few	TRBD2	TRBV5-4	TGTGCCAGCAGCTTGGCGGGAGGCACCACAGATACGCAGTATTTT	CASSLAGGTTDTQYF
TRBJ2-3	.	TRBD2	TRBV19	TGTGCCAGCGTTGGGCTAGCGGGATACACAGATACGCAGTATTTT	CASVGLAGYTDTQYF
TRBJ1-2	few	TRBD1	TRBV7-9	TGTGCCAGCAGCAGACGGGACAGCTATGGCTACACCTTC	CASSRRDSYGYTF
TRBJ2-2	many	.	TRBV7-7	TGTGCTAGCAGCTTAACCCCCGACTATTTCTCGAACACCGGGGAGCTGTTTTTT	CASSLTPDYFSNTGELFF
TRBJ2-5	.	.	TRBV6-2/TRBV6-3	TGTGCCAGCAGTTACTCGGTAGAGACCCAGTACTTC	CASSYSVETQYF
TRBJ1-2	many	.	TRBV6-6	TGTGCCAGCAGTTGGGACACGATTAACTATGGCTACACCTTC	CASSWDTINYGYTF
TRBJ1-2	.	.	TRBV7-8	TGTGCCAGCAGCTTAGGGACAGCGAGAGCTAACTATGGCTACACCTTC	CASSLGTARANYGYTF
TRBJ2-2	many	.	TRBV12-3/TRBV12-4	TGTGCCAGCAGTGACGCGTGGGCGAACACCGGGGAGCTGTTTTTT	CASSDAWANTGELFF
TRBJ2-7	few	.	TRBV20-1	TGCAGTGCTAGAGCACCCCGGGCGGGGTACGAGCAGTACTTC	CSARAPRAGYEQYF
TRBJ1-3	.	.	TRBV5-1	TGCGCCAGCAGCCGAATAGAGCCGGGGGTGGCTGGAAACACCATATATTTT	CASSRIEPGVAGNTIYF
TRBJ2-2	few	TRBD2	TRBV20-1	TGCAGTGCTAGAGTCGGGAGGGCCGTCGGGGAGCTGTTTTTT	CSARVGRAVGELFF
TRBJ1-1	few	TRBD1	TRBV5-1	TGCGCCAGCAGCTTGGGGGCCCACAGGGGGAACACTGAAGCTTTCTTT	CASSLGAHRGNTEAFF
TRBJ1-4	.	TRBD1	TRBV7-6	TGTGCCAGCAGCCAATGGACAGGGGGAAGAGCTAATGAAAAACTGTTTTTT	CASSQWTGGRANEKLFF
TRBJ2-7	.	.	TRBV6-6	TGTGCCAGCATGTTGGCGTCGAGCTCCTACGAGCAGTACTTC	CASMLASSSYEQYF
TRBJ1-1	many	TRBD1	TRBV3-1	TGTGCCAGCAGCCATCCAGGACAGGGTCGGAGAGCTTTCTTT	CASSHPGQGRRAFF
TRBJ2-1	.	.	TRBV7-2	TGTGCCAGCAGCTTCCGAGCCTCATCTACGCGCAATGAGCAGTTCTTC	CASSFRASSTRNEQFF
TRBJ2-4	.	.	TRBV25-1	TGTGCCAGCAGTGATACAGGGTCCAAAAACATTCAGTACTTC	CASSDTGSKNIQYF
TRBJ2-5	.	TRBD2	TRBV7-6	TGTGCCAGCAGCTCATCTTCGGGACTAGTTGTGGAGACCCAGTACTTC	CASSSSSGLVVETQYF
TRBJ1-5	few	.	TRBV9	TGTGCCAGCAGCGCCCAATATAATCAGCCCCAGCATTTT	CASSAQYNQPQHF
TRBJ2-3	few	.	TRBV24-1	TGTGCCACCAGTGGTCGAAGGGCCACAGATACGCAGTATTTT	CATSGRRATDTQYF
TRBJ1-2	.	.	TRBV5-5	TGTGCCAGCAGCTTAAACGGCTACACCTTC	CASSLNGYTF
TRBJ1-2	.	.	TRBV6-5	TGTGCCAGCAGCTATACCCCCTGGGGGCGCGACTATGGCTACACCTTC	CASSYTPWGRDYGYTF
TRBJ1-1	many	.	TRBV4-3	TGCGCCAGCAGCCACCAACCAAGGGTCCTACACACTGAAGCTTTCTTT	CASSHQPRVLHTEAFF
TRBJ2-7	few	.	TRBV21-1	TGTGCCAGCAGCAAACAAGGGCCCGGGACAGGGAGCTCCTACGAGCAGTACTTC	CASSKQGPGTGSSYEQYF
TRBJ1-1	.	.	TRBV10-2	TGCGCCAGCAGTGCCCACGGAGCGAACACTGAAGCTTTCTTT	CASSAHGANTEAFF
TRBJ2-7	many	.	TRBV18	TGTGCCAGCTCACAAAGAGTCGGGGGATCCTACGAGCAGTACTTC	CASSQRVGGSYEQYF